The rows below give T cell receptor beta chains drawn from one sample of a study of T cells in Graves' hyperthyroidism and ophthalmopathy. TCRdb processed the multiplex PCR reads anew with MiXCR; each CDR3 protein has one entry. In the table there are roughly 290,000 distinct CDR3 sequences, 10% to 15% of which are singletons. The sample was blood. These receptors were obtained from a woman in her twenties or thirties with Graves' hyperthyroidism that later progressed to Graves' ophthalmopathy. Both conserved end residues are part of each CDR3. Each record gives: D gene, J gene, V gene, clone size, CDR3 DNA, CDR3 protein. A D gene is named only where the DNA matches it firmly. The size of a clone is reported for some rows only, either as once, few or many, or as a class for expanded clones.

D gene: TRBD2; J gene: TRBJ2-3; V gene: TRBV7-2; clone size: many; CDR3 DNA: TGTGCCAGCAGCTTAGTAGCTAGCGGAGTCCCAGATACGCAGTATTTT; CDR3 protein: CASSLVASGVPDTQYF
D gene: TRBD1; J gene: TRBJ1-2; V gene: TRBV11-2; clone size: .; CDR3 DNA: TGTGCCAGCACCTCCGGGACAGGGCGTTCGAACTATGGCTACACCTTC; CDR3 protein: CASTSGTGRSNYGYTF
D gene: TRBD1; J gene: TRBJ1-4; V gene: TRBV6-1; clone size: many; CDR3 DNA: TGTGCCAGCAGGGACAGGGGGAGTGAAAAACTGTTTTTT; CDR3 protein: CASRDRGSEKLFF
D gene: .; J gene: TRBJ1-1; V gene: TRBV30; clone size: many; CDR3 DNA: TGTGCCTGGAGAAGAACTGAAGCTTTCTTT; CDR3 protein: CAWRRTEAFF
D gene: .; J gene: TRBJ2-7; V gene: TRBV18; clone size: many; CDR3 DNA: TGTGCCAGCTCACCCCTTCAGGAATCCGAGCAGTACTTC; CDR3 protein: CASSPLQESEQYF
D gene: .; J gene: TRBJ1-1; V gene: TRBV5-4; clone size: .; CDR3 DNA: TGTGCCAGCAGCTTGGCCATTGAGGGACGCGCTGAAGCTTTCTTT; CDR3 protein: CASSLAIEGRAEAFF
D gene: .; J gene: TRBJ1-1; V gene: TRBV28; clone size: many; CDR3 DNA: TGTGCCAGCAGCGACGTTCAGAACACTGAAGCTTTCTTT; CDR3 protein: CASSDVQNTEAFF
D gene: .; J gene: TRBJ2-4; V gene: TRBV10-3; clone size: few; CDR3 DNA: TGTGCCATCAGTCGGGCCAGGGGTAACATTCAGTACTTC; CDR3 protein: CAISRARGNIQYF
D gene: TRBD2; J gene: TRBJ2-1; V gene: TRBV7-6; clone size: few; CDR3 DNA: TGTGCCAGCAGCTTAGACGGGCGGGAGGCCAGCCATGAGCAGTTCTTC; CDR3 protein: CASSLDGREASHEQFF
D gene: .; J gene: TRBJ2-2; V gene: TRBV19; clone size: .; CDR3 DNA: TGTGCCAGTAGTCCCCATCTTGGCTCCGGGGAGCTGTTTTTT; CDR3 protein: CASSPHLGSGELFF
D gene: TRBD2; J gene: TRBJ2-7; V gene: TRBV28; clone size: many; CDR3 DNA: TGTGCCAGCAGCACTACTAGCGGGATCTCCTACGAGCAGTACTTC; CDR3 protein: CASSTTSGISYEQYF
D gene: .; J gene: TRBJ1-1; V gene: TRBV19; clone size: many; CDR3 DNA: TGTGCCAGTAGCTTATTCGGGGCCAGGACAACGTGGACTGAAGCTTTCTTT; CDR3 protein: CASSLFGARTTWTEAFF
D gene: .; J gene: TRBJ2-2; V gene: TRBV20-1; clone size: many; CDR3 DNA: TGCAGTGCTAGAGAACAGGGGAGCGGGACCGGGGAGCTGTTTTTT; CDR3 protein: CSAREQGSGTGELFF
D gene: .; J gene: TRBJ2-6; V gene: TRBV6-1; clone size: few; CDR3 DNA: TGTGCCAGCAGTCGTACAGGGTTCTCTGGGGCCAACGTCCTGACTTTC; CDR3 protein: CASSRTGFSGANVLTF
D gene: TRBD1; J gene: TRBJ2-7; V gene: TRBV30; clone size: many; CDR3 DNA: TGTGCCTGGAGTGCAGGGGGTTTGGACGAGCAGTACTTC; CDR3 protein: CAWSAGGLDEQYF
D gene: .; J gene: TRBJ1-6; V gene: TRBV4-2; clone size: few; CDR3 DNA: TGTGCCAGCAGCCGGCTGTCCAGGGGAGAGTCACCCCTCCACTTT; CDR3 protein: CASSRLSRGESPLHF
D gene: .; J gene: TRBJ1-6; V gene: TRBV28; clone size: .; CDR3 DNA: TGTGCCAGCAGACCCTTCGGGATAAATTCACCCCTCCACTTT; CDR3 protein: CASRPFGINSPLHF
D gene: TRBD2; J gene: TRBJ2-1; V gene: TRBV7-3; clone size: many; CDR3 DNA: TGTGCCAGCAGCCCGGGACTAGCGGGTAAAGGTGAGCAGTTCTTC; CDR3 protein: CASSPGLAGKGEQFF
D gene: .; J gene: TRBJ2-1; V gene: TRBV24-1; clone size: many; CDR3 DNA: TGTGCCACCACAGATTGGTCCTACAATGAGCAGTTCTTC; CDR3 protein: CATTDWSYNEQFF
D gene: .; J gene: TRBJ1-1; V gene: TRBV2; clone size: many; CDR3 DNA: TGTGCCAGCAGTGTGGGGGCCCCGGGGACTGAAGCTTTCTTT; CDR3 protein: CASSVGAPGTEAFF
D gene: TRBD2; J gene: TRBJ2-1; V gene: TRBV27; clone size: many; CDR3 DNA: TGTGCCAGCAGTTTTCACGGACTAGCGGGAGGAAGGTCAAATGAGCAGTTCTTC; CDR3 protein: CASSFHGLAGGRSNEQFF
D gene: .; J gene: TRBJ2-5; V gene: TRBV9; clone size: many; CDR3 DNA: TGTGCCAGCAGCGTAGCGGCAGCTTACCAAGAGACCCAGTACTTC; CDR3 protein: CASSVAAAYQETQYF
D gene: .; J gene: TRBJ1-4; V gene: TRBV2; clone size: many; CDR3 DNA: TGTGCCAGCAGTGATGCGGACAGCCACCTAAGCGCAACTAATGAAAAACTGTTTTTT; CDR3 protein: CASSDADSHLSATNEKLFF
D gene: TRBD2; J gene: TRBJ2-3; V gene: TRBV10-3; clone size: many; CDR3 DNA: TGTGCCATCAGTGAGGCCCCTAGCGGGAGAACAGATACGCAGTATTTT; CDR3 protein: CAISEAPSGRTDTQYF
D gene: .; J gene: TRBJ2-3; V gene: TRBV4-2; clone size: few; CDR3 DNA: TGTGCCAGCAGCCAAGATCCCGCGGGAAGCAGCACAGATACGCAGTATTTT; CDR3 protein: CASSQDPAGSSTDTQYF
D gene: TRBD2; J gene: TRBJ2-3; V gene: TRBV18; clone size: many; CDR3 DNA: TGTGCCAGCTCATTGGTGGCGGGAGGTGCCACAGATACGCAGTATTTT; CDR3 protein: CASSLVAGGATDTQYF
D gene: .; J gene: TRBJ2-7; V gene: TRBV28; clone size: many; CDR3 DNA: TGTGCCAGCAGCCCTAGAGGGGTTTCAGGCGAGCAGTACTTC; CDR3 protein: CASSPRGVSGEQYF
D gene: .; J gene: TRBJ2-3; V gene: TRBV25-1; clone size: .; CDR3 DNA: TGTGCCAGCACCCCTGGGGGTACAGATACGCAGTATTTT; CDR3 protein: CASTPGGTDTQYF
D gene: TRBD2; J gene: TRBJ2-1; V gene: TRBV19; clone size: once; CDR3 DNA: TGTGCCAGTAGTATAGCGGGAGGGCTAAATGAGCAGTTCTTC; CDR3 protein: CASSIAGGLNEQFF
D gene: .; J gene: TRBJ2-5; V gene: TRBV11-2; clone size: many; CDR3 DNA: TGTGCCAGCAGCTTTCAAGAGACCCAGTACTTC; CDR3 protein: CASSFQETQYF
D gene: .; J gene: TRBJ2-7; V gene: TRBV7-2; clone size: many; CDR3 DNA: TGTGCCAGCAGCTTAGCGGCAGGGGAGTCCTACGAGCAGTACTTC; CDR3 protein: CASSLAAGESYEQYF
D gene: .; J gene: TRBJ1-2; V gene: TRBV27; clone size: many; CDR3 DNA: TGTGCCAGCAGTTTAGGGGGAGGTCGGGCCTATGGCTACACCTTC; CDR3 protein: CASSLGGGRAYGYTF
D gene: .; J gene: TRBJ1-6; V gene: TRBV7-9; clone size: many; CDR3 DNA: TGTGCCAGCAGCTTACAGGGGCGGACCTCACCCCTCCACTTT; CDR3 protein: CASSLQGRTSPLHF
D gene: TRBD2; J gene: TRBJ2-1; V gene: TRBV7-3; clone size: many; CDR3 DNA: TGTGCCAGCAGCTTCCAGGGACTAGCGAGCTACAATGAGCAGTTCTTC; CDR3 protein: CASSFQGLASYNEQFF
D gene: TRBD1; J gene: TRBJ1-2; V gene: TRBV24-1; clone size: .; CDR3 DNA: TGTGCCACCAGTGATGCGGACAGGGAACATGGCTACACCTTC; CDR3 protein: CATSDADREHGYTF
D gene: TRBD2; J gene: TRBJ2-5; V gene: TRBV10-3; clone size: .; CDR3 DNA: TGTGCCATCAGTATGACTAGCGGGGAGTCCCAGTACTTC; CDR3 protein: CAISMTSGESQYF
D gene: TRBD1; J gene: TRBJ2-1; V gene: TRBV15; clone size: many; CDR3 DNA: TGTGCCACCAGCACGCCGGGACAGGGATACAATGAGCAGTTCTTC; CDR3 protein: CATSTPGQGYNEQFF
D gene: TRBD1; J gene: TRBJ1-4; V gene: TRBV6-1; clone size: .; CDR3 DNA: TGTGCCAGCAGGGCCGGGACAGCCGGGTCTTGGGAAAAACTGTTTTTT; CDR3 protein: CASRAGTAGSWEKLFF
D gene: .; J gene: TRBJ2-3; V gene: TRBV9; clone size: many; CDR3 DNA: TGTGCCAGCAGCGTAGCTTGGCTAGCAGGAGGTACGCAGTATTTT; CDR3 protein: CASSVAWLAGGTQYF
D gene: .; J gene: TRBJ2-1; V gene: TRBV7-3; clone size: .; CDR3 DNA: TGTGCCAGCAGCTTAACTCCAGCGGCGGACAATGAGCAGTTCTTC; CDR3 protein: CASSLTPAADNEQFF
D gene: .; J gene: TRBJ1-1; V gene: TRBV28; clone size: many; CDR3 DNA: TGTGCCAGCAGTTCAAGTCGACAGCCGGCTGAAGCTTTCTTT; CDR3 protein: CASSSSRQPAEAFF
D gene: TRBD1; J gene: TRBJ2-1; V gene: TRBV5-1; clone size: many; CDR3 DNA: TGCGCCAGCAGCGTAACAGGGGGCGCTTACAATGAGCAGTTCTTC; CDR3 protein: CASSVTGGAYNEQFF